These T cell receptor beta chains were read from a single sample in a study of OX40 agonist ivuxolimab in advanced cancers. Some clones are missing from TCRdb's copy, which holds only in-frame ones; the method was immunoSEQ multiplex PCR. The sample includes under 25,000 clones, 78% of them seen just once. The sequenced sample was CD4+ or CD8+ T cells sorted from blood, obtained in a trial of the OX40 agonist ivuxolimab. These receptors all stem from an adult with an advanced solid tumor such as melanoma, head and neck, liver or kidney cancer. CDR3s include the opening cysteine and the closing phenylalanine or tryptophan. A D gene is named only where the DNA matches it firmly. A row's size may be missing; if present it is once, few, many or a size class.

abundance	j_gene	v_gene	d_gene	CDR3aa	CDR3nt
-	TRBJ2-5	TRBV28	-	CASSANIASQETQYF	TGTGCCAGCAGCGCCAATATAGCCTCCCAAGAGACCCAGTACTTC
-	TRBJ2-7	TRBV28	TRBD1	CASRHRGPGEQYF	TGTGCCAGCAGGCACAGGGGACCGGGAGAGCAGTACTTC
-	TRBJ1-2	TRBV4-1	-	CASSQDREFGYTF	TGCGCCAGCAGCCAAGATCGTGAGTTCGGCTACACCTTC
-	TRBJ2-2	TRBV27	TRBD2	CASSIIAGVVGELFF	TGTGCCAGCAGTATCATAGCGGGAGTAGTCGGGGAGCTGTTTTTT
-	TRBJ2-1	TRBV15	TRBD1	CATSGSSPGQGNNEQFF	TGTGCCACCAGCGGGTCCTCACCGGGACAGGGGAACAATGAGCAGTTCTTC
once	TRBJ2-7	TRBV28	TRBD2	CASSTGLAPYEQYF	TGTGCCAGCAGTACGGGACTAGCGCCGTACGAGCAGTACTTC
-	TRBJ2-5	TRBV11-2	TRBD2	CASSLAAGGRETQYF	TGTGCCAGCAGCTTAGCGGCGGGGGGTCGAGAGACCCAGTACTTC
medium-sized	TRBJ1-2	TRBV10-3	-	CAISESGGANYGYTF	TGTGCCATCAGTGAGTCCGGGGGAGCTAACTATGGCTACACCTTC
-	TRBJ2-1	TRBV9	-	CASSSRGAKNEQFF	TGTGCCAGCAGCTCCCGGGGGGCTAAAAATGAGCAGTTCTTC
-	TRBJ2-7	TRBV4-1	-	CASSQRERAPRAYEQYF	TGCGCCAGCAGCCAAAGAGAAAGGGCCCCTAGGGCCTACGAGCAGTACTTC
few	TRBJ2-2	TRBV5-6	TRBD2	CASSLSWREGYTGELFF	TGTGCCAGCAGCTTGAGCTGGCGGGAGGGCTACACCGGGGAGCTGTTTTTT